The next 27 T cell receptor beta chains were all read from a single sample in a study of OX40 agonist ivuxolimab in advanced cancers. Data came from immunoSEQ multiplex PCR; TCRdb stores just in-frame clones and leaves some out. The sample yields some 33,000 clones, over 85% seen once. This specimen consisted of CD4+ or CD8+ T cells sorted from blood, obtained in a trial of the OX40 agonist ivuxolimab. Receptor source: an adult with an advanced solid tumor such as melanoma, head and neck, liver or kidney cancer.

V is TRBV28 and J is TRBJ1-4, with D tentatively TRBD1 (5 bases). V lost 2 bases, J lost 6 bases, and 13 bases lay in between. The CDR3 totals 15 residues. CDR1 is MDHEN, CDR2 SYDVKM, per germline. This CDR3 reads CASSLEGQGYEKLFF. CDR3 DNA: TGTGCCAGCAGTTTAGAAGGGCAGGGATATGAAAAACTGTTTTTT.

This clone was detected only a few times. The CDR3 DNA reads TGTGCCAGCAGCTTAGGGCAGGGGGCTATGGGCTACACCTTC. Encoded protein: CASSLGQGAMGYTF. The V and J genes are TRBV13 and TRBJ1-2; 8 bases agree with TRBD1. The CDR3 contains 14 residues. Germline V gene data show CDR1 as PRHDT and CDR2 as FYEKMQ (reference sequence). V lost 0 bases to trimming and J lost 8 bases; unmatched junction nucleotides: 5.

The J gene is TRBJ2-5, the V gene TRBV6-5; D may correspond to TRBD1 or TRBD2 (5 bases each). The J call may be incorrect, as the DNA end agrees better with TRBJ2-7. Germline-derived CDR1 and CDR2 are MNHEY and SVGAGI. CDR3 length: 16 residues. The CDR3 DNA reads TGTGCCAGCAGTTACTCGCCAGGGACGAGCTCCTACGAGCAGTACTTC. Amino acid sequence: CASSYSPGTSSYEQYF.

The chain carries TRBV18 and TRBJ2-7; 9 bases align to TRBD1. Germline assignment: CDR1 KGHSH and CDR2 LQKENI. J lost 2 bases, V lost 6 bases, and 5 bases had no gene match. The CDR3 spans 14 residues. This CDR3 reads CASSPGTGPYEQYF. Here the CDR3 DNA reads TGTGCCAGCTCTCCCGGGACAGGGCCCTACGAGCAGTACTTC.

This chain links TRBV6-5 with TRBJ2-3; D may be TRBD2 (5 bases). Germline V gene sequence: CDR1 MNHEY, CDR2 SVGAGI. Trimming cost V 3 bases and J 0 bases, with 13 bases left between them. There are 16 residues in the CDR3. The CDR3: CASSYPAGSSTDTQYF. CDR3 coding DNA: TGTGCCAGCAGTTATCCAGCTGGGAGTAGCACAGATACGCAGTATTTT.

V usage is TRBV21-1 and J usage is TRBJ2-1. TRBV21-1 is listed as a pseudogene. This CDR3 contains 15 residues. The CDR3 protein is CASMGNPFPHNEQFF. CDR3 bases: TGTGCCAGCATGGGGAACCCATTCCCCCACAATGAGCAGTTCTTC.

The genes are TRBV7-9 and TRBJ2-1; TRBD1 agrees at 8 bases. The CDR3 totals 14 residues. Germline lookup yields CDR1 SEHNR and CDR2 FQNEAQ (reference sequence). The junction had 2 bases not matched to a gene; V was cut back by 0 bases and J by 7 bases. The CDR3 DNA follows: TGTGCCAGCAGCTTAGCGGGGACAGGTAATGAGCAGTTCTTC. Residues: CASSLAGTGNEQFF.

This clone appeared a single time. The chain is built from TRBV13 and TRBJ2-1; D is perhaps TRBD1 (7 bases). The V end was cut by 5 bases, the J end by 8 bases, with 19 bases between. The CDR3 runs 15 residues. Germline V gives CDR1 PRHDT, CDR2 FYEKMQ (reference sequence). Here the CDR3 reads CASSRILEGADEQFF. CDR3 coding DNA: TGTGCCAGCAGCCGAATATTGGAGGGGGCAGATGAGCAGTTCTTC.

Only a few counts were recorded for this clone. The chain has TRBV6-1 and TRBJ2-2; D unclear. The CDR3 runs to 14 residues. Trimming took 2 bases from V and 5 from J, leaving 9 bases between them. CDR1 and CDR2 from the germline V gene are MNHNS and SASEGT. The chain's CDR3 is CASSERWFTGELFF. In nucleotides, the CDR3 is TGTGCCAGCAGTGAACGGTGGTTTACCGGGGAGCTGTTTTTT.

The chain couples TRBV4-1 to TRBJ2-1; D might be TRBD1 (6 bases). V lost 1 base and J 0 bases, leaving 25 bases between the germline ends. Germline CDR1 is MGHRA and CDR2 is YSYEKL. The CDR3 totals 21 residues. The CDR3 region has the DNA TGCGCCAGCAGCCAAGCCCCCCCCGGACAGTTTAATCCTAGCTCCTACAATGAGCAGTTCTTC. Translation: CASSQAPPGQFNPSSYNEQFF.

This clone was detected once. The genes are TRBV6-6 and TRBJ1-2; the D gene is possibly TRBD1 (5 bases). This CDR3 has 13 amino acids. CDR1 MNHNY and CDR2 SVGAGI come from the germline V gene (reference sequence). Deletions cut 5 bases from V and 4 bases from J, with 11 bases between. The CDR3 DNA sequence: TGTGCCAGCAGTCCCGGGACCGGCTATGGCTACACCTTC. Its protein is CASSPGTGYGYTF.

In DNA form, the CDR3 reads TGTGCTAGTGGTTTGGGGGCTTGGGCAGATACGCAGTATTTT. It yields the protein CASGLGAWADTQYF. V usage is TRBV12-5 and J usage is TRBJ2-3; D uncertain. V was cut by 1 base and J by 4 bases, with 9 bases left in between. The CDR3 loop spans 14 amino acids. Germline V gene sequence: CDR1 LGHNT, CDR2 FRNRAP.

The chain employs TRBV27 and TRBJ2-7; 9 nucleotides line up with TRBD1. There are 15 residues in the CDR3. The junction had 5 bases not matched to a gene; V was cut back by 1 base and J by 4 bases. CDR1 is MNHEY and CDR2 is SMNVEV in the germline V gene (reference sequence). The CDR3 DNA is TGTGCCAGCAGTTTATGGGGACAGGGCCAATACGAGCAGTACTTC. It encodes CASSLWGQGQYEQYF.

This chain joins TRBV19 and TRBJ1-1, with unresolved D. The germline gives CDR1 LNHDA, CDR2 SQIVND (reference sequence). This CDR3 spans 13 amino acids. Trimming left V 8 bases short and J 1 base short, with 11 bases between. This chain's CDR3 is CASGWVTNTEAFF. The DNA of the CDR3 is TGTGCCAGTGGTTGGGTCACGAACACTGAAGCTTTCTTT.

This chain connects TRBV7-8 to TRBJ1-4, with D unresolved. Trimming pared 1 base from V and 7 bases from J, leaving 7 bases between. CDR1 and CDR2 from the germline V gene are SGHVS and FQNEAQ. The CDR3 sequence is 13 residues long. CDR3 sequence: CASSLGVGEKLFF. Written as DNA, the CDR3 is TGTGCCAGCAGCTTAGGGGTTGGTGAAAAACTGTTTTTT.

The chain links TRBV7-9 to TRBJ2-2, with TRBD1 matching 7 bases. CDR3 length equals 16 residues. Germline V gene data show CDR1 as SEHNR and CDR2 as FQNEAQ (reference sequence). Trimming cost V 5 bases and J 0 bases; bases outside gene matches: 6. CDR3 bases: TGTGCCAGCAGCGATACGGGACAGCCGAACACCGGGGAGCTGTTTTTT. Translation gives CASSDTGQPNTGELFF.

V and J are TRBV10-3 and TRBJ1-3; D is ambiguous. The CDR3 sequence is 13 residues long. The V and J ends lost 4 bases and 5 bases respectively, with 9 bases between them. Germline V gene data show CDR1 as ENHRY and CDR2 as SYGVKD. The CDR3 DNA reads as TGTGCCATCAGTGTTGGCGGGAGAAACACCATATATTTT. It specifies CAISVGGRNTIYF.

The chain couples TRBV27 to TRBJ1-6; a possible D gene is TRBD1 (5 bases). Germline loops: CDR1 MNHEY, CDR2 SMNVEV (reference sequence). The length of the CDR3 is 14 residues. Trimming stripped 7 bases from V and 6 bases from J, with 13 bases between. CDR3 residues: CASTLGDINSPLHF. The CDR3 DNA is TGTGCCAGCACTCTGGGGGATATTAATTCACCCCTCCACTTT.

This rearrangement joins TRBV27 to TRBJ2-1, with 13 bases fitting TRBD2. The junction had 19 bases not matched to a gene; V was cut back by 4 bases and J by 10 bases. This CDR3 is built from 19 residues. The germline gives CDR1 MNHEY, CDR2 SMNVEV (reference sequence). CDR3 protein: CASSSSPMTSGGPRFEQFF. In DNA, the CDR3 is TGTGCCAGCAGTTCCAGCCCGATGACTAGCGGGGGGCCCCGCTTCGAGCAGTTCTTC.

The chain couples TRBV28 to TRBJ1-2; TRBD1 might be the D (5 bases). V was trimmed by 10 bases and J by 4 bases, leaving 22 bases between them. Germline CDR1 is MDHEN and CDR2 is SYDVKM. The CDR3 totals 15 residues. This chain's CDR3 is CAISGGGQLLYGYTF. CDR3 in DNA: TGTGCCATTTCGGGGGGAGGTCAACTACTCTATGGCTACACCTTC.

This chain connects TRBV18 to TRBJ2-1, with 7 bases identical to TRBD2. Germline V CDR1 and CDR2: KGHSH, LQKENI. The J segment lost 7 bases and the V segment lost 3 bases, leaving 6 bases of the junction unmatched. The CDR3 extends over 14 amino acids. CDR3: CASSPPSGTNEQFF. The DNA of the CDR3 is TGTGCCAGCTCACCGCCTAGCGGTACTAATGAGCAGTTCTTC.

This chain uses TRBV19 with TRBJ1-1; 7 bases align to TRBD1. V shed 3 bases and J 0 bases; nucleotides not matched to a gene: 10. The CDR3 is 17 residues long. CDR1 and CDR2 (germline): LNHDA, SQIVND (reference sequence). CDR3 residues: CASSMARDSRMNTEAFF. CDR3 bases: TGTGCCAGTAGTATGGCCCGGGACAGTAGGATGAACACTGAAGCTTTCTTT.

The chain is built from TRBV6-4 and TRBJ1-2; the match to TRBD1 covers 11 bases. With 4 bases clipped from V and 6 bases from J, the junction kept 13 bases outside the gene matches. CDR1 is MRHNA, CDR2 SNTAGT, per germline. There are 17 residues in the CDR3. The CDR3 here is CASSARTGGMFFDGYTF. The CDR3, as DNA: TGTGCCAGCAGTGCCAGGACAGGGGGCATGTTTTTTGATGGCTACACCTTC.

V is TRBV6-6 and J is TRBJ2-3; 8 nucleotides agree with TRBD1. The CDR3 runs 15 residues. The trim removed 6 bases at V and 1 base at J, leaving 6 bases unmatched. The germline gives CDR1 MNHNY, CDR2 SVGAGI (reference sequence). CDR3 DNA sequence: TGTGCCAGCAGCAAACCGGGACAGGGCACAGATACGCAGTATTTT. This gives the protein CASSKPGQGTDTQYF.

The chain links TRBV10-2 to TRBJ2-1; TRBD2 matches at 8 bases. This CDR3 has 15 residues. CDR1 WSHSY and CDR2 SAAADI come from the germline V gene. The trim removed 6 bases at V and 0 bases at J, leaving 4 bases unmatched. The CDR3 DNA reads as TGCGCCAGCAGGATAGCGGGGACCTCCTACAATGAGCAGTTCTTC. Its protein is CASRIAGTSYNEQFF.

The chain combines TRBV11-2 with TRBJ1-1; TRBD1 is a possible D gene (6 bases). The length of the CDR3 is 14 residues. The V gene's germline CDR1 is SGHAT and CDR2 FQNNGV. Trimming left V 1 base short and J 8 bases short, with 14 bases between. CDR3 residues: CASSLVILGGEAFF. The CDR3 nucleotides are TGTGCCAGCAGCTTAGTAATTTTGGGGGGCGAAGCTTTCTTT.

The genes are TRBV2 and TRBJ1-1, with D maybe TRBD1 (5 bases). The germline V gene encodes CDR1 SNHLY and CDR2 FYNNEI. This CDR3 region has 18 residues. The V gene lost 6 bases and the J gene lost 5 bases, with 28 bases spanning the gap. CDR3 region: CASSFSTSQGHGGTEAFF. The CDR3 DNA sequence: TGTGCCAGCAGCTTTTCGACATCCCAGGGTCACGGGGGGACTGAAGCTTTCTTT.